These 20 T cell receptor beta chains were sequenced from one sample in a study of a mutant IDH1 vaccine in newly diagnosed glioma. Time point indicated: week 47, end of study. The study gave 300 ug of mutant IDH1 20-mer peptide per vaccine dose, with topical imiquimod. The table came from immunoSEQ multiplex PCR; TCRdb's copy has only in-frame clones and leaves some out. This sample has 30,000 to 35,000 clones, with approximately 90% found just once. No cognate antigen is known for these TCRs. This material consisted of PBMCs, taken from a glioma patient whose treatment included an IDH1 peptide vaccine. These TCRs come from a man in his forties with glioma.

The chain is built from TRBV11-3 and TRBJ2-1; no clear D gene. The V and J ends lost 1 base and 10 bases respectively, with 8 bases between them. Germline assignment: CDR1 SGHNT and CDR2 YENEEA. The CDR3 extends over 12 amino acids. This CDR3 is CASSLVPKEQFF. The DNA of the CDR3 is TGTGCCAGCAGCTTAGTGCCCAAAGAGCAGTTCTTC.

The rearrangement joins TRBV7-9 to TRBJ2-7; D remains unclear. The CDR3 has 15 amino acids. The V gene's germline CDR1 is SEHNR and CDR2 FQNEAQ (reference sequence). Between the trimmed V and J ends, which lost 1 base and 1 base, there was a span of 11 bases. As DNA, the CDR3 is TGTGCCAGCAGCTTAGAGTGGGCAGCATCCTACGAGCAGTACTTC. It specifies CASSLEWAASYEQYF.

The CDR3 here is CASRNSGQNEQYV. CDR3 DNA sequence: TGTGCCAGCAGAAACTCGGGACAGAACGAGCAGTACGTC. This chain connects TRBV6-5 to TRBJ2-7; 7 bases align to TRBD1. The CDR3 spans 13 residues. The V gene end was trimmed by 6 bases and the J gene end by 5 bases; junction bases not matched to a gene: 7. The germline V gene has CDR1 MNHEY and CDR2 SVGAGI.

The sample holds one count of this clone. The V and J genes are TRBV27 and TRBJ2-2; D ambiguous. V shed 2 bases and J shed 0 bases, with 16 bases lying between them. The length of the CDR3 is 18 residues. Germline assignment: CDR1 MNHEY and CDR2 SMNVEV (reference sequence). DNA for the CDR3: TGTGCCAGCAGTTTACTCACCCCAGACGGTCCGAACACCGGGGAGCTGTTTTTT. It encodes CASSLLTPDGPNTGELFF.

The rearrangement uses TRBV6-1 and TRBJ1-6; 9 bases agree with TRBD1. The ends lost 6 bases at V and 10 bases at J; junction bases unmatched: 4. CDR3 length: 13 amino acids. CDR1 is MNHNS, CDR2 SASEGT, per germline. The CDR3 loop reads CASRPTGGSPLHF. DNA for the CDR3: TGTGCCAGCAGACCAACAGGGGGCTCACCCCTCCACTTT.

The chain uses TRBV9 and TRBJ1-1; no definite D call. This CDR3 region has 15 residues. V was cut by 4 bases and J by 0 bases, with 13 bases left in between. From germline, CDR1 is SGDLS and CDR2 YYNGEE. The CDR3 nucleotides are TGTGCCAGCAGCTCGAGGACGGTCATGAACACTGAAGCTTTCTTT. Its protein product is CASSSRTVMNTEAFF.

This clone has more than one count but fewer than ten. The V and J genes are TRBV4-3 and TRBJ1-1; 8 bases are a match to TRBD1. The CDR3 consists of 16 residues. The germline CDR1 and CDR2 sequences are LGHNA and YSLEER. V lost 0 bases, J lost 2 bases, and 5 bases stayed unmatched. CDR3 amino acids: CASSQDGDRPNTEAFF. The CDR3 DNA reads as TGCGCCAGCAGCCAAGATGGGGACAGGCCTAACACTGAAGCTTTCTTT.

The J gene is TRBJ2-3, the V gene TRBV19; 12 bases line up with TRBD2. The CDR3 runs 16 residues. Trimming took 5 bases from V and 7 from J; bases not matched to a gene: 10. Germline V gene lookup returns CDR1 LNHDA and CDR2 SQIVND (reference sequence). As DNA, the CDR3 is TGTGCCAGTAGTCCACCGGGACTAGCGGGCACTAATACGCAGTATTTT. Translating gives CASSPPGLAGTNTQYF.

The chain combines TRBV5-5 with TRBJ2-1, with TRBD2 matching over 7 bases. The trim removed 3 bases at V and 8 bases at J, leaving 8 bases unmatched. The germline V gene has CDR1 SGHKS and CDR2 YYEKEE (reference sequence). There are 14 residues in the CDR3. The DNA of the CDR3 is TGTGCCAGCAGCTCCCCCGGGAGGCTGGATGAGCAGTTCTTC. Its protein is CASSSPGRLDEQFF. Full variable domain (missing parts from reference TRBV5-5 and TRBJ2-1): DAGVTQSPTHLIKTRGQQVTLRCSPISGHKSVSWYQQVLGQGPQFIFQYYEKEERGRGNFPDRFSARQFPNYSSELNVNALLLGDSALYLCASSSPGRLDEQFFGPGTRLTVL.

The rearrangement uses TRBV2 and TRBJ2-1; a weak D match, TRBD1 (6 bases). V was clipped by 4 bases and J by 7 bases, with 11 bases between them. Germline CDR1 and CDR2: SNHLY and FYNNEI. This CDR3 is 13 amino acids long. Here the CDR3 DNA reads TGTGCCAGCAGTGTTGGACAGATAAATGAGCAGTTCTTC. Translated: CASSVGQINEQFF. The full variable domain, completed using reference TRBV2 and TRBJ2-1, is EPEVTQTPSHQVTQMGQEVILRCVPISNHLYFYWYRQILGQKVEFLVSFYNNEISEKSEIFDDQFSVERPDGSNFTLKIRSTKLEDSAMYFCASSVGQINEQFFGPGTRLTVL.

The chain joins TRBV2 to TRBJ2-1; 8 nucleotides match TRBD2. V lost 6 bases, J lost 5 bases, and 9 bases stayed unmatched. CDR1 and CDR2 (germline): SNHLY, FYNNEI. This CDR3 is built from 15 residues. In DNA form, the CDR3 reads TGTGCCAGCAGACAACTAGCGGATGTGGACAATGAGCAGTTCTTC. Amino acids: CASRQLADVDNEQFF.

The chain combines TRBV6-4 with TRBJ2-3; 7 positions match TRBD2. The CDR3 is made up of 14 amino acids. The J segment lost 3 bases and the V segment lost 0 bases, leaving 0 bases of the junction unmatched. CDR1 and CDR2 from the germline V gene are MRHNA and SNTAGT. The CDR3 protein is CASSDSRETDTQYF. The CDR3 region has the DNA TGTGCCAGCAGTGACTCGCGGGAGACAGATACGCAGTATTTT.

The V call is TRBV5-6, the J call TRBJ1-5; tentatively, D is TRBD1 (5 bases). Germline CDR1 SGHDT, CDR2 YYEEEE. Between the trimmed V and J ends, which lost 0 bases and 7 bases, there was a span of 11 bases. The CDR3 consists of 14 residues. The CDR3 protein is CASSLGSGRQPQHF. The CDR3 nucleotides are TGTGCCAGCAGCTTGGGGTCGGGGCGGCAGCCCCAGCATTTT. Full variable domain (missing parts from reference TRBV5-6 and TRBJ1-5): DAGVTQSPTHLIKTRGQQVTLRCSPKSGHDTVSWYQQALGQGPQFIFQYYEEEERQRGNFPDRFSGHQFPNYSSELNVNALLLGDSALYLCASSLGSGRQPQHFGDGTRLSIL.

The rearrangement uses TRBV29-1 and TRBJ2-1; D is uncertain. In germline, CDR1 is SQVTM, CDR2 ANQGSEA. This CDR3 is 14 amino acids long. The V end was cut by 4 bases, the J end by 2 bases, with 12 bases between. The DNA for the CDR3 is TGCAGCGTTGTAACCCTGGGCGCCTACAATGAGCAGTTCTTC. This sequence encodes CSVVTLGAYNEQFF.

This clone was seen once. The V and J genes are TRBV28 and TRBJ1-5; no firm D call. This CDR3 comprises 14 residues. The germline gives CDR1 MDHEN, CDR2 SYDVKM. V lost 4 bases, J lost 5 bases, and 12 bases lay in between. The CDR3 reads CASSSSDDDQPQHF. The CDR3 bases are TGTGCCAGCAGTTCCTCGGACGACGATCAGCCCCAGCATTTT.

V and J are TRBV6-6 and TRBJ2-5, with 8 nucleotides matching TRBD2. This CDR3 contains 16 residues. From germline, CDR1 is MNHNY and CDR2 SVGAGI (reference sequence). The trim removed 5 bases at V and 5 bases at J, leaving 13 bases unmatched. DNA of the CDR3: TGTGCCAGCAGTCTCTCCCCTCGGGGGGGCGTGGAGACCCAGTACTTC. The encoded protein is CASSLSPRGGVETQYF.

The rearrangement uses TRBV25-1 and TRBJ1-4; D gene ambiguous. Germline-derived CDR1 and CDR2 are MGHDK and SYGVNS. The CDR3 spans 14 residues. V lost 4 bases, J lost 8 bases, and 14 bases lay in between. CDR3 loop: CASSVLGLGEKLFF. DNA of the CDR3: TGTGCCAGCAGTGTGTTAGGGCTGGGAGAAAAACTGTTTTTT.

The chain carries TRBV10-3 and TRBJ1-1; D not resolved. Per germline, CDR1 ENHRY and CDR2 SYGVKD. V lost 2 bases and J 3 bases, leaving 10 bases between the germline ends. The CDR3 extends over 14 amino acids. In nucleotides, the CDR3 is TGTGCCATCAGTGAGGGGGAACAGTACACTGAAGCTTTCTTT. This sequence encodes CAISEGEQYTEAFF.

V is TRBV4-1 and J is TRBJ2-2, with 11 bases matching TRBD1. CDR3 length equals 16 residues. Germline-derived CDR1 and CDR2 are MGHRA and YSYEKL. The junction had 8 bases not matched to a gene; V was cut back by 4 bases and J by 7 bases. The CDR3 nucleotides read TGCGCCAGCAGCCCAGGGACAGGGGGAAGGGGCGGGGAGCTGTTTTTT. Translation gives CASSPGTGGRGGELFF.

The gene calls are TRBV10-1 and TRBJ2-2; D is undetermined. CDR1 and CDR2 (germline): WNHNN, SYGVQD (reference sequence). The CDR3 runs to 13 residues. Trimming stripped 0 bases from V and 2 bases from J, with 1 base between. CDR3 region: CASSESNTGELFF. Here the CDR3 DNA reads TGCGCCAGCAGTGAGTCTAACACCGGGGAGCTGTTTTTT.